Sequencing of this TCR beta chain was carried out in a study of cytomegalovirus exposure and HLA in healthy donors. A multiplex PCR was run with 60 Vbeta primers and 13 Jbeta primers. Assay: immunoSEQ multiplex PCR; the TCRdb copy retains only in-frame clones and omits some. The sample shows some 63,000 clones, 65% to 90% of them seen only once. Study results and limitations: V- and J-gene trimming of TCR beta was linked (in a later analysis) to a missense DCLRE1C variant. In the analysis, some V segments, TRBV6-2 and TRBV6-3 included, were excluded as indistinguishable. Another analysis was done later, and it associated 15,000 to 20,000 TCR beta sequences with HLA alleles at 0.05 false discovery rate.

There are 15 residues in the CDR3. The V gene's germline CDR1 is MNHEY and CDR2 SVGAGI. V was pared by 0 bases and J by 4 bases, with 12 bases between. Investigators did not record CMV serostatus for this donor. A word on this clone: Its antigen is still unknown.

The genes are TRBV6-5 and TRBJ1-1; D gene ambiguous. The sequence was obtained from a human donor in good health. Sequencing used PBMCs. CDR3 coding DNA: TGTGCCAGCAGTTACTCCACGGGATTGGGCACTGAAGCTTTCTTT. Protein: CASSYSTGLGTEAFF.